The T cell receptor beta chain described here comes from a study of technical replicates of blood from a handful of donors. The assay was immunoSEQ multiplex PCR, and TCRdb's table has in-frame clones only and misses some. The sample lists 80,000 to 95,000 clones, approximately 95% occurring once. CDR3 length: 14 amino acids. Trimming cost V 0 bases and J 10 bases, with 13 bases left between them. Germline V gives CDR1 MGHRA, CDR2 YSYEKL. The sequenced material came from T cells isolated from PBMCs. The V call is TRBV4-1, the J call TRBJ2-1; tentative D call: TRBD2 (5 bases). This clonotype was sampled from a human donor in good health. The CDR3 is CASSQDKASREQFF. CDR3 bases: TGCGCCAGCAGCCAAGATAAGGCTAGCCGAGAGCAGTTCTTC.